This TCR beta chain was found in a study of identical twins. Whole-study findings and limits: Out-of-frame alpha sequences common to twins were enriched for low generation probability.

V lost 0 bases, J lost 5 bases, and 5 bases stayed unmatched. Germline CDR1 is LNHNV and CDR2 is YYDKDF (reference sequence). The length of the CDR3 is 15 residues. This clonotype was detected a few times. Antigen: not known. A universal primer binding site was introduced by template switching. The final cDNA contained unique molecular identifiers. In TCRdb, the 5' RACE reads were re-called with MiXCR into one record per CDR3 protein. The sample shows around 490,000 distinct CDR3 sequences, 20% to 25% of them seen only once. Separately, the same data were catalogued under a study of yellow fever vaccine responses in identical twins.

This rearrangement joins TRBV15 to TRBJ2-7; 9 bases map to TRBD1. Sequencing input: CD4+ T cells sorted from blood. The sequence came from a woman aged 18 to 35 in good health. In DNA, the CDR3 is TGTGCCACCAGCAGAGAAGGGACAGGGTATCACGAGCAGTACTTC. Residues: CATSREGTGYHEQYF.